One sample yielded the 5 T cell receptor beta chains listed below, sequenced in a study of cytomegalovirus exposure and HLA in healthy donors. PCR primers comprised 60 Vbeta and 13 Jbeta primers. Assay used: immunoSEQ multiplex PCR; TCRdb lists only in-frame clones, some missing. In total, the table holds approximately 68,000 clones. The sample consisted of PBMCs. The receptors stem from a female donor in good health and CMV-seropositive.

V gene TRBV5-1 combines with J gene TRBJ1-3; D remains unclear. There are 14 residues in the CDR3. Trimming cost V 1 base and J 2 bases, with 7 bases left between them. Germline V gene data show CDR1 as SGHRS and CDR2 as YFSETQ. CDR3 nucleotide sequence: TGCGCCAGCAGCTTGAATAGCGCTGGAAACACCATATATTTT. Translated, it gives CASSLNSAGNTIYF.

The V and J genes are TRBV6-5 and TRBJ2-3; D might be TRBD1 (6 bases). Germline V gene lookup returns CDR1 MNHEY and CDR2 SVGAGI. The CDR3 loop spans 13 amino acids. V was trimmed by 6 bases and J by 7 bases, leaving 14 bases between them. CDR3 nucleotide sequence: TGTGCCAGCAGGGTACAGGGCAAGCATACGCAGTATTTT. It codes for CASRVQGKHTQYF.

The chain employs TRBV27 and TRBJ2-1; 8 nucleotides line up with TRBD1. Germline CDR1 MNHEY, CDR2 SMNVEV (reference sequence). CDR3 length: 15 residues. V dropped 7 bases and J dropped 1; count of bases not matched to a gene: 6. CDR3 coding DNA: TGTGCCAGCAATACAGGGGGAATGTCCTACAATGAGCAGTTCTTC. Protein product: CASNTGGMSYNEQFF.

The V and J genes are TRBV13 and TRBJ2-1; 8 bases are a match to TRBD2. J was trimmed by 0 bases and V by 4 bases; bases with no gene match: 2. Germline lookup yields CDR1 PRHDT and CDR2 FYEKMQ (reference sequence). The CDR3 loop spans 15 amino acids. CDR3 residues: CASSSTSGSYNEQFF. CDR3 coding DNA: TGTGCCAGCAGCTCCACTAGCGGCTCCTACAATGAGCAGTTCTTC.

CDR3 sequence: CASSYDIVSGAYEQYF. DNA for the CDR3: TGTGCCAGCAGTTACGATATAGTCTCCGGGGCCTACGAGCAGTACTTC. The chain links TRBV6-6 to TRBJ2-7, with D maybe TRBD2 (5 bases). The CDR3 consists of 16 residues. Germline CDR1 reads MNHNY; CDR2 reads SVGAGI (reference sequence). Trimming left V 2 bases short and J 2 bases short, with 16 bases between.